This is a list of T cell receptor beta chains from one sample in a study of blood T cell repertoires in COVID-19. Generated by immunoSEQ multiplex PCR, the TCRdb table keeps only in-frame clones and is missing some. The table has some 310,000 clones, approximately 87% seen once. Material: peripheral blood. These receptors were taken from a woman in her twenties or thirties with COVID-19, enrolled during active disease. Both conserved end residues are trimmed from each CDR3. The D gene is left open where the match is weak.

J: TRBJ1-2
D: TRBD1
V: TRBV3-1/TRBV3-2
CDR3: ASSQGGRGGQGDRYGYT

J: TRBJ1-5
D: .
V: TRBV19
CDR3: ASSSAKQGNQPQH

J: TRBJ2-2
D: TRBD2
V: TRBV4-1
CDR3: ASSQGRLAGVPGTGELF

J: TRBJ1-1
D: .
V: TRBV19
CDR3: ASSILGGSEAF

J: TRBJ1-3
D: .
V: TRBV28
CDR3: ASSLNRAAGNTIY

J: TRBJ1-5
D: TRBD1
V: TRBV19
CDR3: ASSKQTGLSQPQH

J: TRBJ1-2
D: .
V: TRBV28
CDR3: ASSYTRVRGYT

J: TRBJ2-3
D: .
V: TRBV14
CDR3: ASSHMTASRDTTDTQY

J: TRBJ1-5
D: .
V: TRBV2
CDR3: ASSGTVVNQPQH

J: TRBJ2-4
D: .
V: TRBV10-1
CDR3: ASSEGGREPSIQY

J: TRBJ2-3
D: TRBD2
V: TRBV18
CDR3: ASSPQGTSTVADTQY

J: TRBJ2-7
D: .
V: TRBV5-5
CDR3: ASSASRDKKYEQY

J: TRBJ1-6
D: .
V: TRBV12-5
CDR3: ASGPRGGSPLH

J: TRBJ2-1
D: TRBD2
V: TRBV6-6
CDR3: ASRRLSWGTSGSYNEQF

J: TRBJ2-1
D: TRBD2
V: TRBV6-5
CDR3: ASRLAGGAYNEQF

J: TRBJ1-4
D: .
V: TRBV27
CDR3: ASRQGNFEKLF

J: TRBJ2-7
D: TRBD2
V: TRBV27
CDR3: ASSWSSGVNYEQY

J: TRBJ1-1
D: .
V: TRBV5-4
CDR3: ASSLVGSMNTEAF

J: TRBJ1-2
D: TRBD1
V: TRBV5-8
CDR3: ASSPRDRNPYYGYT

J: TRBJ1-6
D: .
V: TRBV27
CDR3: ASSLNRDNSPLH

J: TRBJ1-5
D: .
V: TRBV5-1
CDR3: ASSLSGAGNQPQH

J: TRBJ1-1
D: TRBD1
V: TRBV27
CDR3: ASSFRQGFTEAF

J: TRBJ2-2
D: TRBD2
V: TRBV5-1
CDR3: ASSRDYQNTGELF

J: TRBJ2-7
D: .
V: TRBV6-5
CDR3: AGRQESSYEQY

J: TRBJ2-5
D: .
V: TRBV6-5
CDR3: ASKYGQQETQY

J: TRBJ1-2
D: .
V: TRBV5-1
CDR3: ASREGAAINYGYT

J: TRBJ2-1
D: TRBD2
V: TRBV18
CDR3: ASSTGTNYYNEQF

J: TRBJ1-1
D: .
V: TRBV2
CDR3: ATCRARGGTEAF

J: TRBJ2-1
D: TRBD2
V: TRBV5-1
CDR3: ASSLGLAGGHEQF

J: TRBJ1-2
D: TRBD1
V: TRBV27
CDR3: ASSPQGAGGYT

J: TRBJ1-2
D: TRBD1
V: TRBV12-5
CDR3: ASGSKRGTGRLDGYT

J: TRBJ2-7
D: TRBD1
V: TRBV19
CDR3: ASSIDLSTGPAYEQY

J: TRBJ2-7
D: .
V: TRBV30
CDR3: AWEKTGLGEQY

J: TRBJ2-3
D: TRBD2
V: TRBV3-1/TRBV3-2
CDR3: ASSRLTSGASTDTQY

J: TRBJ2-7
D: TRBD1
V: TRBV15
CDR3: ATSRDQATGFEQY

J: TRBJ1-6
D: TRBD1
V: TRBV3-1/TRBV3-2
CDR3: ASSPGQGYNSPLH

J: TRBJ2-1
D: .
V: TRBV27
CDR3: ASQTGYNEQF

J: TRBJ1-5
D: .
V: TRBV18
CDR3: ASSPRTDQPQH

J: TRBJ1-2
D: .
V: TRBV7-2
CDR3: ASSLAISAGNYGYT

J: TRBJ1-1
D: .
V: TRBV18
CDR3: ASSPPHRNTEAF

J: TRBJ2-6
D: TRBD1
V: TRBV28
CDR3: ASSSGQDYSGANVLT

J: TRBJ1-5
D: .
V: TRBV5-1
CDR3: ASSLEPRSNQPQH

J: TRBJ2-7
D: TRBD2
V: TRBV19
CDR3: ASSPSSGGYEQY

J: TRBJ1-2
D: .
V: TRBV19
CDR3: ASSIEDSTVYGYT

J: TRBJ2-7
D: TRBD2
V: TRBV3-1/TRBV3-2
CDR3: ASSQGGFAGGTREQY